The 4 T cell receptor beta chains below come from one sample, sequenced in a study of blood T cell repertoires in COVID-19 (dated by TCRdb to about 2020). Libraries were constructed by the immunoSEQ multiplex PCR assay. The immuneACCESS repertoire file appears here via TCRdb, limited to in-frame rearrangements. These files lack a portion of the clones; in checked studies, under half of the deficit traces to unresolved V genes, and the cause of the others is not known. The sample profile shows 110,000 to 150,000 clones; around 81% of them were found once. The ten largest clones represent around 1.4% of the sample. The sequenced material came from peripheral blood. The receptors originated from a human donor in a cohort sampled during active COVID-19.

The chain carries TRBV29-1 and TRBJ1-1; D call uncertain. CDR3 length: 15 amino acids. The germline V and J ends were trimmed by 4 bases and 5 bases, with 20 bases remaining between them. Germline V gene data show CDR1 as SQVTM and CDR2 as ANQGSEA. DNA for the CDR3: TGCAGCGTTGGGTCCGGGGTTGAGGACTCGACTGAAGCTTTCTTT. It is translated as CSVGSGVEDSTEAFF.

This chain joins TRBV15 and TRBJ1-5; D is perhaps TRBD1 (6 bases). The germline gives CDR1 LNHNV, CDR2 YYDKDF (reference sequence). V lost 4 bases to trimming and J lost 6 bases, with 22 bases between them. The CDR3 has 17 amino acids. The CDR3 sequence: CATSTSGVPRRVQPQHF. CDR3 nucleotide sequence: TGTGCCACCAGCACCTCAGGGGTCCCCCGTAGAGTTCAGCCCCAGCATTTT. Variable domain in full (rest from reference TRBV15 and TRBJ1-5): DAMVIQNPRYQVTQFGKPVTLSCSQTLNHNVMYWYQQKSSQAPKLLFHYYDKDFNNEADTPDNFQSRRPNTSFCFLDIRSPGLGDTAMYLCATSTSGVPRRVQPQHFGDGTRLSIL.

The chain links TRBV18 to TRBJ1-1; D is unclear. The CDR3 totals 13 residues. Trimming removed 3 bases from V and 4 bases from J, with 9 bases in between. Germline V gene lookup returns CDR1 KGHSH and CDR2 LQKENI. The CDR3 is CASSPRERTEAFF. The CDR3 coding sequence is TGTGCCAGCTCACCGCGAGAACGCACTGAAGCTTTCTTT.

This chain joins TRBV3-1 (or the pseudogene TRBV3-2) and TRBJ2-5, with 8 bases lining up with TRBD2. From germline, CDR1 is LGHDT and CDR2 YNNKEL (reference sequence). This CDR3 comprises 17 residues. Trimming at V came to 3 bases and at J to 0 bases, leaving 9 bases not matched to a gene. CDR3 sequence (DNA): TGTGCCAGCAGCCAGGCGGGAGGTGGGACTTACCAAGAGACCCAGTACTTC. Translating gives CASSQAGGGTYQETQYF.